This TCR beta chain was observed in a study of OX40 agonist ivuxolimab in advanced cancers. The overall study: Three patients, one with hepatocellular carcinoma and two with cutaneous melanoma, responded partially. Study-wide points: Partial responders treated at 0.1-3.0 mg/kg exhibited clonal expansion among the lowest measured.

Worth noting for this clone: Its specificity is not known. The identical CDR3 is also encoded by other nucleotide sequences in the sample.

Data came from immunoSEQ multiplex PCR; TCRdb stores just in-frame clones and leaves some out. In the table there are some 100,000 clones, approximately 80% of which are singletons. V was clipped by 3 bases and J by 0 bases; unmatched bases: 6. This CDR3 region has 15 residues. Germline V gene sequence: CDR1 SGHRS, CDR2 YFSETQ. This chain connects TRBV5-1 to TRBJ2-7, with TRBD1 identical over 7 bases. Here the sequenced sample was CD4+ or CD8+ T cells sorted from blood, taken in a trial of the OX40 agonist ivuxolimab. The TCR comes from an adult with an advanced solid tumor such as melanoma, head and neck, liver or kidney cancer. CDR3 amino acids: CASSSSGTASYEQYF. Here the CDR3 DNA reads TGCGCCAGCAGCTCATCCGGGACAGCCTCCTACGAGCAGTACTTC. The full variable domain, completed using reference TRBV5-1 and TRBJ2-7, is KAGVTQTPRYLIKTRGQQVTLSCSPISGHRSVSWYQQTPGQGLQFLFEYFSETQRNKGNFPGRFSGRQFSNSRSEMNVSTLELGDSALYLCASSSSGTASYEQYFGPGTRLTVT.